This T cell receptor beta chain was captured in a study of blood T cell repertoires in COVID-19. Study-wide context: Samples came from the United States, Italy and Spain, spanning acute and convalescent COVID-19. In each case, the material was cDNA or gDNA derived from T cells, B-cell-depleted T cells, or PBMCs.

Germline CDR1 and CDR2: LNHDA and SQIVND (reference sequence). CDR3 length: 15 residues. The V end lost 5 bases, the J end lost 2 bases, and 15 bases lay between the germline ends. Repertoires were generated with immunoSEQ multiplex PCR, while TCRdb's copy carries only in-frame clones and drops some. The sample yields some 60,000 clones, roughly 91% seen once. The chain joins TRBV19 to TRBJ2-5, with D perhaps TRBD2 (5 bases). This sequence was found in a human donor in a cohort sampled during active COVID-19. Sequenced input: peripheral blood. CDR3 coding DNA: TGTGCCAGTAGTGTCGGACTCCTTTCGCAAGAGACCCAGTACTTC. Protein sequence: CASSVGLLSQETQYF.